One T cell receptor beta chain is described in this entry. These data come from a study of OX40 agonist ivuxolimab in advanced cancers. Study at large: Patients in dose escalation had liver, melanoma, kidney or head and neck cancers. Eligibility rules accepted prior anti-PD-1, anti-PD-L1 or anti-CTLA-4 therapy, and 30% to 40% had some.

Assay: immunoSEQ multiplex PCR; the TCRdb copy retains only in-frame clones and omits some. The data show approximately 77,000 clones, with 91% seen just once and 1.5% to 2% held by the top ten. The CDR3 has 13 residues. J was trimmed by 9 bases and V by 7 bases; bases with no gene match: 8. Germline-derived CDR1 and CDR2 are SNHLY and FYNNEI. The receptor was isolated from an adult with an advanced solid tumor such as melanoma, head and neck, liver or kidney cancer. The V call is TRBV2, the J call TRBJ2-1; 8 bases are shared with TRBD2. Sequenced here: CD4+ or CD8+ T cells sorted from blood, sampled in a trial of the OX40 agonist ivuxolimab. CDR3 nucleotides: TGTGCCAGCAAACCGGGAGGGCCAGTTGAGCAGTTCTTC. Its translation: CASKPGGPVEQFF.